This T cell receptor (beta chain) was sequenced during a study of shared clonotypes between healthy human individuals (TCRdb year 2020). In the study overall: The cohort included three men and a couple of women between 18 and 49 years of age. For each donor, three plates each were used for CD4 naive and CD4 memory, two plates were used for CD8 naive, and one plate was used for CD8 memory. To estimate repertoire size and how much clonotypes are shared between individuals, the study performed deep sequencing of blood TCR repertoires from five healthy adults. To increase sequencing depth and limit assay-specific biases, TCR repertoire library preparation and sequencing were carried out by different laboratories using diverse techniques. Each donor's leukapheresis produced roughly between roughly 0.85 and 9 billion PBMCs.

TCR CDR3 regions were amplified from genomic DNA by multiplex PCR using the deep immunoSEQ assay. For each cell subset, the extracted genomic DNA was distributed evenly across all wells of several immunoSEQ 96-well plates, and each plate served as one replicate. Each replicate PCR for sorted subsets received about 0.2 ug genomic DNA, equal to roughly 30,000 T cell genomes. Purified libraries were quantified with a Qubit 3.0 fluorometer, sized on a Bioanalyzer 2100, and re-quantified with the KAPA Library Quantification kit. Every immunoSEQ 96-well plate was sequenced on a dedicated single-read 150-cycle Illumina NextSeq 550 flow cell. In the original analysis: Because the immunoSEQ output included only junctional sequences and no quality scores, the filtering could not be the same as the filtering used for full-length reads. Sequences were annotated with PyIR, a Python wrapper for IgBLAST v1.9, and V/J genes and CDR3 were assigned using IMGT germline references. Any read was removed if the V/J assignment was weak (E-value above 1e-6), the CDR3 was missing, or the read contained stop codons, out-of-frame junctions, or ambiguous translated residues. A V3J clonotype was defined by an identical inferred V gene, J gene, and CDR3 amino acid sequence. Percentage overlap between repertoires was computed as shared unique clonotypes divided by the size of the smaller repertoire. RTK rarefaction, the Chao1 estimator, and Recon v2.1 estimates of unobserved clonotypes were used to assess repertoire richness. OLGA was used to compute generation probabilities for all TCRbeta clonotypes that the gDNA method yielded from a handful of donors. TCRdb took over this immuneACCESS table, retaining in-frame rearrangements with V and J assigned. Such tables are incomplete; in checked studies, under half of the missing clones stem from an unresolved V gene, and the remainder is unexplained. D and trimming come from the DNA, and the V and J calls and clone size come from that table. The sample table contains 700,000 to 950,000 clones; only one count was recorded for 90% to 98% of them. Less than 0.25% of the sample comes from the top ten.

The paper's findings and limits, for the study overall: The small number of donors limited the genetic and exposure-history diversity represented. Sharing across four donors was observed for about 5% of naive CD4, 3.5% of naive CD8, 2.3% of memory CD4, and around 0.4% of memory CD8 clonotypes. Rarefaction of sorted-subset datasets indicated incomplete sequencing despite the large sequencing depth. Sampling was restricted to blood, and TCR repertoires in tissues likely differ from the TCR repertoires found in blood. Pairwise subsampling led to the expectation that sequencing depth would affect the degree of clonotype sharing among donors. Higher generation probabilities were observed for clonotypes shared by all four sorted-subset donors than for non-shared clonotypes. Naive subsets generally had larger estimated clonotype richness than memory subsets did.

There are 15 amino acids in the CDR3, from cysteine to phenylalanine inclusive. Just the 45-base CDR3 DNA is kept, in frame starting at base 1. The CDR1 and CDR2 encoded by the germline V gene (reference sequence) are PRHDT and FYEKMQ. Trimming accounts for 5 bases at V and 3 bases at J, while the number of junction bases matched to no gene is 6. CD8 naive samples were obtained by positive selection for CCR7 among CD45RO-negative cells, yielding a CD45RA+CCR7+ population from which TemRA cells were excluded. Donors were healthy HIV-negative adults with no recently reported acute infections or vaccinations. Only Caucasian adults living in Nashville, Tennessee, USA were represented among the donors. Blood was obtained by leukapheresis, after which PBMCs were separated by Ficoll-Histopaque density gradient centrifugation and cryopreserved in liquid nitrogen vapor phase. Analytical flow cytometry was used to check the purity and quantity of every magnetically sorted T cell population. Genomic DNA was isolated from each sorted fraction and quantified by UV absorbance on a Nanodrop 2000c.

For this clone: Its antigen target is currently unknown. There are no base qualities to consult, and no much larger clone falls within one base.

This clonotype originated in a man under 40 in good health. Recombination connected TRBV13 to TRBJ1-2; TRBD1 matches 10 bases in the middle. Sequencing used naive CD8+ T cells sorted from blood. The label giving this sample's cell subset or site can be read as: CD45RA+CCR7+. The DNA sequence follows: TGTGCCAGCAGCCACGGGACAGGGGCCCACTATGGCTACACCTTC. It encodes CASSHGTGAHYGYTF.